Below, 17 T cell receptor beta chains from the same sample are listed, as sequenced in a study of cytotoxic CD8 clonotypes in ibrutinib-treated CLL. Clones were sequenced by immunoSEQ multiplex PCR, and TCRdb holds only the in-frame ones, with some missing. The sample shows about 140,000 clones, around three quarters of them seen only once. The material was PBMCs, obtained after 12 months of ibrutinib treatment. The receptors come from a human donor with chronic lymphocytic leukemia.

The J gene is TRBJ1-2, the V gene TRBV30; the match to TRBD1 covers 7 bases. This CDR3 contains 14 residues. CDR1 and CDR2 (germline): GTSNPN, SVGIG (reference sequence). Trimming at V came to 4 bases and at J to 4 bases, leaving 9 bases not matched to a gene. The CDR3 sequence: CAWNEGQIVYGYTF. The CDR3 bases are TGTGCCTGGAATGAGGGACAGATTGTCTATGGCTACACCTTC.

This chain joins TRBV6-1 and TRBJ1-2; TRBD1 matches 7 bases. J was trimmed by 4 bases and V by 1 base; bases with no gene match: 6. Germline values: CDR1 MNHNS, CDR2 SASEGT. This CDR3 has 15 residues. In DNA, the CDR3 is TGTGCCAGCAGTGAAGAGACAGGGTATGGCTATGGCTACACCTTC. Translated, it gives CASSEETGYGYGYTF.

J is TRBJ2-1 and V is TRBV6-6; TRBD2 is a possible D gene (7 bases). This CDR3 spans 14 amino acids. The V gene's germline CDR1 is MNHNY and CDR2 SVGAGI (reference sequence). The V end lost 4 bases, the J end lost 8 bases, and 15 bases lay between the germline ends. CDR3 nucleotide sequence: TGTGCCAGCAGTTTTGGGGGGGCACACTATGAGCAGTTCTTC. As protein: CASSFGGAHYEQFF.

This CDR3 reads CANSLDSVERTETQYF. The DNA of the CDR3 is TGTGCCAACTCCCTCGACAGCGTAGAACGGACAGAGACCCAGTACTTC. J is TRBJ2-5 and V is TRBV6-9; tentative D call: TRBD1 (5 bases). This CDR3 has 16 amino acids. The germline gives CDR1 MNHGY, CDR2 SVAAGI. Trimming removed 10 bases at V and 4 bases at J, with 25 bases between.

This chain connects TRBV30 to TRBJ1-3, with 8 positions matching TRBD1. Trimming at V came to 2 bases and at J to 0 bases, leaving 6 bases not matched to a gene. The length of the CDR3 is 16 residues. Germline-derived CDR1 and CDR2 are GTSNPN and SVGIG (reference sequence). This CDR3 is CAWSQGTGSSGNTIYF. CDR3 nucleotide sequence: TGTGCCTGGAGTCAGGGGACAGGCAGCTCTGGAAACACCATATATTTT.

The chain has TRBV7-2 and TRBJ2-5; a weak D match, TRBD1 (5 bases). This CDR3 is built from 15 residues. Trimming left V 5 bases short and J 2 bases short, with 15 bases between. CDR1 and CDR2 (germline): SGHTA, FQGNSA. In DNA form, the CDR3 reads TGTGCCAGCAGCCCCTCAACAGGAGTTCAAGAGACCCAGTACTTC. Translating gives CASSPSTGVQETQYF. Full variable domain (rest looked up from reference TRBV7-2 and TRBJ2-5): GAGVSQSPSNKVTEKGKDVELRCDPISGHTALYWYRQSLGQGLEFLIYFQGNSAPDKSGLPSDRFSAERTGGSVSTLTIQRTQQEDSAVYLCASSPSTGVQETQYFGPGTRLLVL.

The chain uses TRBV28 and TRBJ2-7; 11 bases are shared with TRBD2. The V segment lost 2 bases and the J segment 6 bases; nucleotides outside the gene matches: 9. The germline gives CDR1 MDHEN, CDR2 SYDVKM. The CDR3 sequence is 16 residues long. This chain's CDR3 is CASSLPLAGGPGEQYF. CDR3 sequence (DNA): TGTGCCAGCAGTTTACCGTTAGCGGGGGGGCCCGGCGAGCAGTACTTC.

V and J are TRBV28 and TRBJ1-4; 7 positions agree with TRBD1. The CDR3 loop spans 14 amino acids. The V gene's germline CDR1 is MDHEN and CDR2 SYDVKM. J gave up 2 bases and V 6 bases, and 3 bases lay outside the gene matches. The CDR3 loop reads CASSWDSTNEKLFF. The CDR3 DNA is TGTGCCAGCAGCTGGGACAGTACTAATGAAAAACTGTTTTTT.

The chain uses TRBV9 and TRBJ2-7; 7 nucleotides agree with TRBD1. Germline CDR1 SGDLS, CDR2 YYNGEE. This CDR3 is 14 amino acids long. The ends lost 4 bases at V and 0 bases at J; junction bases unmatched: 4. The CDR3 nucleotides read TGTGCCAGCAGCAGGGGGCATGGCTCCTACGAGCAGTACTTC. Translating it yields CASSRGHGSYEQYF.

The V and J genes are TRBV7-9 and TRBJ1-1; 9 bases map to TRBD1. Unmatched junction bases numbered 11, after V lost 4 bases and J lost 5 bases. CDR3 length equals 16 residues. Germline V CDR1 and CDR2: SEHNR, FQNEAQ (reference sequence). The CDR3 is CASSSTTGGLGTEAFF. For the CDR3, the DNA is TGTGCCAGCAGCTCTACTACAGGGGGCCTCGGGACTGAAGCTTTCTTT.

CDR3 DNA sequence: TGTGCCAGTAGTATAGGGACGGTGAACACTGAAGCTTTCTTT. This encodes CASSIGTVNTEAFF. This rearrangement joins TRBV19 to TRBJ1-1; D uncertain. The V gene lost 1 base and the J gene lost 0 bases, with 6 bases spanning the gap. Germline-derived CDR1 and CDR2 are LNHDA and SQIVND (reference sequence). CDR3 length: 14 amino acids.

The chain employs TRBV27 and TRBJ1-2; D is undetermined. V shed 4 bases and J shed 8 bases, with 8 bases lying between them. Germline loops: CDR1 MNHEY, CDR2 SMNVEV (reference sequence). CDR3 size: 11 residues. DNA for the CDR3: TGTGCCAGCAGTTCCCCGCAAGGCTACACCTTC. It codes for CASSSPQGYTF.

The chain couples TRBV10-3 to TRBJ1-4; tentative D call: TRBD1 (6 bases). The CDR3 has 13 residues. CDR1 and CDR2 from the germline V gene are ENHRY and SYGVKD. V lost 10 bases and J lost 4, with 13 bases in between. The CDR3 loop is CATGGRNNEKLFF. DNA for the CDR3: TGTGCCACCGGGGGCAGAAATAATGAAAAACTGTTTTTT.

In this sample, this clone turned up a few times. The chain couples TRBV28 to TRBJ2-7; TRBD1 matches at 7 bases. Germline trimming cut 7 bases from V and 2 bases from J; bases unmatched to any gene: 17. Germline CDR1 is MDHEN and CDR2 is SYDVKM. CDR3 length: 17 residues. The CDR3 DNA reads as TGTGCCAGCATCCCGGCCGGCAGGACAGGAGCTACCTACGAGCAGTACTTC. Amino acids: CASIPAGRTGATYEQYF.

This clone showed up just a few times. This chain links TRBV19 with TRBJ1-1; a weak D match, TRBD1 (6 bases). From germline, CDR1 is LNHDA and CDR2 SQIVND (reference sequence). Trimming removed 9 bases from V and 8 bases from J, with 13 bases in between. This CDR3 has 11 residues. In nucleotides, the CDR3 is TGTGCCAGGCAGCTCAGGGGAGAAGCTTTCTTT. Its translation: CARQLRGEAFF. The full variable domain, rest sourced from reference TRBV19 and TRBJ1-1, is DGGITQSPKYLFRKEGQNVTLSCEQNLNHDAMYWYRQDPGQGLRLIYYSQIVNDFQKGDIAEGYSVSREKKESFPLTVTSAQKNPTAFYLCARQLRGEAFFGQGTRLTVV.

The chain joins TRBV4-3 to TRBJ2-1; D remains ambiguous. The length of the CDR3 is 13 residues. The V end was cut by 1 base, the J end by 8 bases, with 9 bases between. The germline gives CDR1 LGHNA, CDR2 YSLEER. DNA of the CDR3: TGCGCCAGCAGCCAAGGGGATTCCGATGAGCAGTTCTTC. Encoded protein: CASSQGDSDEQFF.

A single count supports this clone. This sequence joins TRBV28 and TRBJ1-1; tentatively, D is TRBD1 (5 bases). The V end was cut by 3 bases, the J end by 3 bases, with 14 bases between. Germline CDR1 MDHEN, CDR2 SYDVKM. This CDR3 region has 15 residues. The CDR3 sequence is CASSFVGVRYTEAFF. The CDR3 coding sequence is TGTGCCAGCAGTTTCGTAGGGGTACGATACACTGAAGCTTTCTTT. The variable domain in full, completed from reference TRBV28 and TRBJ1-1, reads DVKVTQSSRYLVKRTGEKVFLECVQDMDHENMFWYRQDPGLGLRLIYFSYDVKMKEKGDIPEGYSVSREKKERFSLILESASTNQTSMYLCASSFVGVRYTEAFFGQGTRLTVV.